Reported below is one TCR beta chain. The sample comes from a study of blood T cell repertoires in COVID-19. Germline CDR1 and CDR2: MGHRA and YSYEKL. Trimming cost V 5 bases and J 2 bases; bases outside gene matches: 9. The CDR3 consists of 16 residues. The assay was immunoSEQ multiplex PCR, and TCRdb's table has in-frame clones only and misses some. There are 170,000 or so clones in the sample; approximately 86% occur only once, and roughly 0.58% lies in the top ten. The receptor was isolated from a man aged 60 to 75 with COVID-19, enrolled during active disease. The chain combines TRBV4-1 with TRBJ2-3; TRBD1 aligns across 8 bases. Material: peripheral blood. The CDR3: CASSLGQGQNTDTQYF. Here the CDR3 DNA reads TGCGCCAGCAGCTTAGGACAGGGTCAAAACACAGATACGCAGTATTTT.